The clone carrying this TCR beta chain occurred many times. This entry is derived from a study of T-cell reconstitution after alpha-beta-depleted transplantation in children. It was with unique molecular identifiers that the TCRbeta library was prepared. TCRdb reanalysed the PCR reads using MiXCR and keeps one entry per CDR3 protein. The sample lists some 640,000 distinct CDR3 sequences; 16% were seen once. Germline assignment: CDR1 SQVTM and CDR2 ANQGSEA. Trimming took 2 bases from V and 2 from J; bases not matched to a gene: 5. The CDR3 loop spans 15 amino acids. The sequences come from PBMCs from the stem cell graft donor, collected from the stem cell graft. V gene TRBV29-1 combines with J gene TRBJ2-3; 9 bases map to TRBD2. This TCR was sampled from a human donor who donated a stem cell graft to a child with acute myeloid leukemia. CDR3 protein: CSVERSGGNTDTQYF. The CDR3 bases are TGCAGCGTTGAAAGGAGCGGGGGGAACACAGATACGCAGTATTTT.